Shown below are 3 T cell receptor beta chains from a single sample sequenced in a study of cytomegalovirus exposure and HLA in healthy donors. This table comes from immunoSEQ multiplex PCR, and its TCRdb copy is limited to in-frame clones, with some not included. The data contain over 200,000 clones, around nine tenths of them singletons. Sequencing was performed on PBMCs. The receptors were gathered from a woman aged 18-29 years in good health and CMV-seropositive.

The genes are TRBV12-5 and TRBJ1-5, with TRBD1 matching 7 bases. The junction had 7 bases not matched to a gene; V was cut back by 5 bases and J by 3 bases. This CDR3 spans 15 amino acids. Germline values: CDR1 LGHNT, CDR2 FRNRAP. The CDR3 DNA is TGTGCTAGTGGTGAGGGGGCGATCGTCAATCAGCCCCAGCATTTT. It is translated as CASGEGAIVNQPQHF.

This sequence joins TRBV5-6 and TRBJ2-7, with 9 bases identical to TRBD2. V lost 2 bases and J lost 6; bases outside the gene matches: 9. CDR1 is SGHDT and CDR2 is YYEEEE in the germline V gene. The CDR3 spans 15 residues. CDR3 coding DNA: TGTGCCAGCAGCTTTATCTGGACTAGCGAACGCGAGCAGTACTTC. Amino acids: CASSFIWTSEREQYF.

Here the CDR3 DNA reads TGTGCCAGCAGCTTAGGGATGTTGGGGCTAGCGGACAATGAGCAGTTCTTC. Translating it yields CASSLGMLGLADNEQFF. The genes are TRBV11-1 and TRBJ2-1; 7 bases match TRBD2. The V gene's germline CDR1 is SGHAT and CDR2 FQDESV (reference sequence). V trimming: 1 base; J trimming: 5 bases; junction bases outside the gene matches: 11. The CDR3 is made up of 17 amino acids.